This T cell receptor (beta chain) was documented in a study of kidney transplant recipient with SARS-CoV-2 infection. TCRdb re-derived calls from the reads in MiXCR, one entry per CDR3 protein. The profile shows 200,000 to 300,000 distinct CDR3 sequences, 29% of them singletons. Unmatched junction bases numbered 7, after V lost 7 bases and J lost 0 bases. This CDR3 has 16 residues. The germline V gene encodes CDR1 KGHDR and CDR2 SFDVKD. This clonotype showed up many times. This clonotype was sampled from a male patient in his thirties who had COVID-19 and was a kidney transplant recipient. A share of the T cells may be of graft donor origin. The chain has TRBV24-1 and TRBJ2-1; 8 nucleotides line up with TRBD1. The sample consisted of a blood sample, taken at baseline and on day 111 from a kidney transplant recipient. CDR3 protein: CATSPTDRGSYNEQFF. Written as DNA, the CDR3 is TGTGCCACCAGCCCAACAGACAGGGGCTCCTACAATGAGCAGTTCTTC.